The 28 T cell receptor beta chains presented below share a single source sample, sequenced in a study of shared clonotypes between healthy human individuals (dated by TCRdb to the early 2020s). The library came from the immunoSEQ multiplex PCR assay. Held by TCRdb, this immuneACCESS table contains in-frame sequences only and omits some clones. Under half of the omission traces to an unresolved V gene where checked; the cause of the rest is unknown. A total of around 200,000 clones appear in this sample, approximately 70% of them only once. The top ten clonotypes cover roughly a tenth of the sample. Material for sequencing was memory CD4+ T cells sorted from blood. The sample's cell subset or site label is to be understood as: CD45RA-negative fraction. The receptor set was obtained from a man younger than 40 in good health.

The genes are TRBV18 and TRBJ2-7; D not resolved. Between the trimmed V and J ends, which lost 5 bases and 5 bases, there was a span of 16 bases. Germline values: CDR1 KGHSH, CDR2 LQKENI. This CDR3 spans 14 amino acids. CDR3 bases: TGTGCCAGCTCATCCCAAGGACCGCTCCACGAGCAGTACTTC. This sequence encodes CASSSQGPLHEQYF.

V gene TRBV7-2 combines with J gene TRBJ2-1; 10 bases align to TRBD2. Germline V gene sequence: CDR1 SGHTA, CDR2 FQGNSA. This CDR3 comprises 16 residues. J lost 2 bases, V lost 5 bases, and 6 bases had no gene match. CDR3 nucleotide sequence: TGTGCCAGCAGCACCCGACTAGCGGGTACCTACAATGAGCAGTTCTTC. It specifies CASSTRLAGTYNEQFF.

The chain combines TRBV28 with TRBJ2-7; D could derive from TRBD1 or TRBD2 (5 bases each). The germline gives CDR1 MDHEN, CDR2 SYDVKM. CDR3 length: 14 amino acids. V was pared by 3 bases and J by 2 bases, with 11 bases between. CDR3 loop: CASSFPRDPYEQYF. CDR3 in DNA: TGTGCCAGCAGTTTCCCCAGGGACCCCTACGAGCAGTACTTC.

The gene calls are TRBV6-6 and TRBJ2-1; 8 nucleotides agree with TRBD2. This CDR3 is built from 12 residues. The V and J ends lost 9 bases and 7 bases, in that order; junction bases with no gene match: 5. Germline lookup yields CDR1 MNHNY and CDR2 SVGAGI (reference sequence). The DNA for the CDR3 is TGTGCCAGTCACCTAGCGGGTAATGAGCAGTTCTTC. Protein product: CASHLAGNEQFF.

This clone is a singleton in its sample. The rearrangement joins TRBV7-9 to TRBJ2-2; possible D gene TRBD2, 7 bases. This CDR3 has 16 residues. V lost 5 bases, J lost 3 bases, and 16 bases lay in between. Germline CDR1 and CDR2: SEHNR and FQNEAQ (reference sequence). The CDR3 bases are TGTGCCAGCAGCCCCCTTGGGGGGGCTTACACCGGGGAGCTGTTTTTT. This gives the protein CASSPLGGAYTGELFF. The full variable domain, its missing parts supplied by reference TRBV7-9 and TRBJ2-2, is DTGVSQNPRHKITKRGQNVTFRCDPISEHNRLYWYRQTLGQGPEFLTYFQNEAQLEKSRLLSDRFSAERPKGSFSTLEIQRTEQGDSAMYLCASSPLGGAYTGELFFGEGSRLTVL.

V and J are TRBV5-1 and TRBJ1-2; no clear D gene. Germline CDR1 SGHRS, CDR2 YFSETQ. The CDR3 consists of 13 residues. The V end lost 0 bases, the J end lost 2 bases, and 5 bases lay between the germline ends. CDR3 protein: CASSLEVNYGYTF. Written as DNA, the CDR3 is TGCGCCAGCAGCTTGGAGGTAAACTATGGCTACACCTTC. Supplemented by reference TRBV5-1 and TRBJ1-2, the full variable domain reads KAGVTQTPRYLIKTRGQQVTLSCSPISGHRSVSWYQQTPGQGLQFLFEYFSETQRNKGNFPGRFSGRQFSNSRSEMNVSTLELGDSALYLCASSLEVNYGYTFGSGTRLTVV.

V usage is TRBV27 and J usage is TRBJ1-2, with D possibly matching TRBD1 (6 bases). The CDR3 has 11 amino acids. The germline V and J ends were trimmed by 8 bases and 7 bases, with 11 bases remaining between them. Per germline, CDR1 MNHEY and CDR2 SMNVEV (reference sequence). This chain's CDR3 is CASGGALGYTF. CDR3 DNA sequence: TGTGCCAGCGGGGGGGCGCTTGGCTACACCTTC.

The rearrangement joins TRBV28 to TRBJ2-5; no clear D gene. Germline CDR1 reads MDHEN; CDR2 reads SYDVKM. V was clipped by 3 bases and J by 3 bases, with 8 bases between them. The CDR3 runs 13 residues. The CDR3 is CASSFPGKETQYF. The CDR3 DNA reads as TGTGCCAGCAGTTTTCCGGGCAAAGAGACCCAGTACTTC.

Ten or more counts support this clone. The chain combines TRBV9 with TRBJ2-1; 11 nucleotides agree with TRBD2. Germline CDR1 and CDR2: SGDLS and YYNGEE. J gave up 8 bases and V 4 bases, and 11 bases lay outside the gene matches. The CDR3 sequence is 16 residues long. CDR3 DNA: TGTGCCAGCAGCCCTCGCAATAGCGGGAGGGAAGATGAGCAGTTCTTC. Translating gives CASSPRNSGREDEQFF.

The chain uses TRBV7-2 and TRBJ2-1; 11 nucleotides align to TRBD2. V lost 5 bases to trimming and J lost 3 bases; unmatched junction nucleotides: 3. CDR3 length: 15 residues. The germline gives CDR1 SGHTA, CDR2 FQGNSA. In DNA, the CDR3 is TGTGCCAGCAGCCCCGGACTAGCGGGCTACAATGAGCAGTTCTTC. This translates into CASSPGLAGYNEQFF. Full variable domain (missing parts from reference TRBV7-2 and TRBJ2-1): GAGVSQSPSNKVTEKGKDVELRCDPISGHTALYWYRQSLGQGLEFLIYFQGNSAPDKSGLPSDRFSAERTGGSVSTLTIQRTQQEDSAVYLCASSPGLAGYNEQFFGPGTRLTVL.

The J gene is TRBJ2-2, the V gene TRBV29-1; 9 nucleotides agree with TRBD1. J gave up 6 bases and V 7 bases, and 6 bases lay outside the gene matches. The CDR3 covers 13 residues. Germline CDR1 SQVTM, CDR2 ANQGSEA. The DNA of the CDR3 is TGCAGCGCTCAACAGGGGGCAGCCGGGGAGCTGTTTTTT. Its protein is CSAQQGAAGELFF.

V is TRBV2 and J is TRBJ2-5; D unresolved. CDR1 and CDR2 from the germline V gene are SNHLY and FYNNEI. The CDR3 has 11 residues. V was trimmed by 7 bases and J by 3 bases, leaving 6 bases between them. CDR3 amino acids: CASKAEETQYF. The CDR3 DNA follows: TGTGCCAGCAAAGCAGAAGAGACCCAGTACTTC.

This rearrangement joins TRBV9 to TRBJ2-5, with 7 bases identical to TRBD1. Looked up from germline, CDR1 is SGDLS and CDR2 is YYNGEE. Trimming removed 0 bases from V and 6 bases from J; junction bases left unmatched: 8. The CDR3 length is 15 residues. This CDR3 reads CASSVGQGWSKTQYF. The CDR3 region has the DNA TGTGCCAGCAGCGTAGGACAGGGTTGGTCCAAGACCCAGTACTTC.

The CDR3 protein is CSAQVAQAGRGEKTQYF. CDR3 bases: TGCAGCGCCCAGGTCGCCCAGGCGGGACGGGGTGAAAAGACCCAGTACTTC. This rearrangement joins TRBV29-1 to TRBJ2-5; tentative D call: TRBD2 (6 bases). V dropped 7 bases and J dropped 6 bases, with 30 bases sitting between them. CDR1 SQVTM and CDR2 ANQGSEA come from the germline V gene. The CDR3 length is 17 residues.

V and J are TRBV7-2 and TRBJ1-5, with 8 bases matching TRBD1. The CDR3 is 14 amino acids. Losses at the gene ends were 2 bases for V and 9 bases for J; bases not matched to a gene: 6. Germline V lookup: CDR1 SGHTA, CDR2 FQGNSA. The CDR3 region has the DNA TGTGCCAGCAGCTTACAGACAGGGGATGGGCCCCAGCATTTT. Translated, it gives CASSLQTGDGPQHF. The full variable domain, with the rest looked up from reference TRBV7-2 and TRBJ1-5, is GAGVSQSPSNKVTEKGKDVELRCDPISGHTALYWYRQSLGQGLEFLIYFQGNSAPDKSGLPSDRFSAERTGGSVSTLTIQRTQQEDSAVYLCASSLQTGDGPQHFGDGTRLSIL.

This clone has only a few counts. CDR3 sequence: CASSLDRQYNEQFF. The DNA for the CDR3 is TGTGCCAGCAGCTTAGATCGACAGTACAATGAGCAGTTCTTC. The genes are TRBV11-2 and TRBJ2-1; a possible D gene is TRBD1 (5 bases). The CDR3 is made up of 14 amino acids. Germline V gene sequence: CDR1 SGHAT, CDR2 FQNNGV. The V gene lost 0 bases and the J gene lost 4 bases, with 7 bases spanning the gap.

This chain connects TRBV5-1 to TRBJ2-2; no definite D call. Looked up from germline, CDR1 is SGHRS and CDR2 is YFSETQ. This CDR3 has 13 residues. V lost 5 bases and J lost 6, with 11 bases in between. The CDR3 is CASSTVGPGELFF. For the CDR3, the DNA is TGCGCCAGCAGTACGGTCGGACCCGGGGAGCTGTTTTTT.

This clone was counted a single time. The chain recombines TRBV5-4 with TRBJ2-1; no definite D call. The V and J ends lost 0 bases and 5 bases respectively, with 9 bases between them. CDR1 SGHNT and CDR2 YYREEE come from the germline V gene (reference sequence). The CDR3 extends over 14 amino acids. The chain's CDR3 is CASSLDPRDNEQFF. The CDR3 region has the DNA TGTGCCAGCAGCTTGGATCCGCGTGACAATGAGCAGTTCTTC. The whole variable domain, filled in from reference TRBV5-4 and TRBJ2-1, reads ETGVTQSPTHLIKTRGQQVTLRCSSQSGHNTVSWYQQALGQGPQFIFQYYREEENGRGNFPPRFSGLQFPNYSSELNVNALELDDSALYLCASSLDPRDNEQFFGPGTRLTVL.

V is TRBV7-8 and J is TRBJ2-1; 13 nucleotides line up with TRBD2. Trimming cost V 5 bases and J 6 bases; bases outside gene matches: 4. The CDR3 extends over 15 amino acids. Germline CDR1 and CDR2: SGHVS and FQNEAQ. The CDR3 sequence is CASSATSGRANEQFF. The CDR3 DNA sequence: TGTGCCAGCAGCGCTACTAGCGGGAGGGCCAATGAGCAGTTCTTC.

This clone was detected many times. The rearrangement links TRBV5-1 to TRBJ2-2, with D possibly matching TRBD2 (5 bases). Germline CDR1 and CDR2: SGHRS and YFSETQ. V shed 4 bases and J shed 9 bases, with 19 bases lying between them. This CDR3 region has 15 residues. The CDR3 bases are TGCGCCAGCAGCCCGGACGGACTTGGAGTCCGGGAGCTGTTTTTT. Translation gives CASSPDGLGVRELFF.

V and J are TRBV11-3 and TRBJ1-2, with D tentatively TRBD1 (5 bases). The CDR3 runs to 14 residues. Germline lookup yields CDR1 SGHNT and CDR2 YENEEA. Trimming shortened V by 0 bases and J by 7 bases, and 12 bases separated the two germline ends. The CDR3: CASSLDPGGAGYTF. CDR3 in DNA: TGTGCCAGCAGCTTAGATCCTGGGGGAGCTGGCTACACCTTC.

V and J are TRBV11-2 and TRBJ2-7; the D call may be TRBD1 or TRBD2 (5 bases each). The V gene's germline CDR1 is SGHAT and CDR2 FQNNGV. V gave up 3 bases and J gave up 1 base, with 10 bases separating them. The length of the CDR3 is 14 residues. In nucleotides, the CDR3 is TGTGCCAGCAGCTTCTGGGGGTCATCCTACGAGCAGTACTTC. Its protein is CASSFWGSSYEQYF.

This chain links TRBV27 with TRBJ2-7; possible D gene TRBD2, 7 bases. The CDR3 is made up of 15 amino acids. Germline CDR1 and CDR2: MNHEY and SMNVEV (reference sequence). V gave up 2 bases and J gave up 2 bases, with 13 bases separating them. The CDR3 DNA is TGTGCCAGCAGTTTAAAGGAGGGGGGGACCTACGAGCAGTACTTC. It specifies CASSLKEGGTYEQYF.

This sequence joins TRBV27 and TRBJ2-4; D perhaps matches TRBD1 (6 bases). Germline assignment: CDR1 MNHEY and CDR2 SMNVEV (reference sequence). CDR3 length equals 14 residues. V was trimmed by 5 bases and J by 6 bases, leaving 14 bases between them. The CDR3 nucleotides are TGTGCCAGCAGTCAGACAGGTTCTGTAAACATTCAGTACTTC. Encoded protein: CASSQTGSVNIQYF.

V usage is TRBV15 and J usage is TRBJ1-5; D is uncertain. This CDR3 has 13 amino acids. Trimming took off 0 bases at V and 4 bases at J, with 4 bases between the two ends. Germline loops: CDR1 LNHNV, CDR2 YYDKDF (reference sequence). For the CDR3, the DNA is TGTGCCACCAGCAGAGATCGGAATCAGCCCCAGCATTTT. As protein: CATSRDRNQPQHF.

The CDR3 DNA reads TGTGCCAGCAGTTTTATACAAGGGGGAACAGATACGCAGTATTTT. It is translated as CASSFIQGGTDTQYF. J is TRBJ2-3 and V is TRBV28; D is perhaps TRBD1 (6 bases). The CDR3 covers 15 residues. Germline CDR1 MDHEN, CDR2 SYDVKM. Deletions cut 3 bases from V and 3 bases from J, with 13 bases between.

The chain has TRBV7-2 and TRBJ2-7, with 7 bases lining up with TRBD2. Trimming took 6 bases from V and 2 from J; bases not matched to a gene: 16. Germline CDR1 is SGHTA and CDR2 is FQGNSA. The CDR3 sequence is 17 residues long. CDR3 in amino acids: CASSYLASAGAPYEQYF. The CDR3 DNA reads TGTGCCAGCAGTTATCTAGCTTCGGCGGGAGCCCCCTACGAGCAGTACTTC.

The CDR3 DNA sequence: TGCAGCGTTGAAAACAGCAACTACGAGCAGTACTTC. This codes for CSVENSNYEQYF. The genes are TRBV29-1 and TRBJ2-7; D remains unclear. The CDR3 spans 12 residues. Germline CDR1 reads SQVTM; CDR2 reads ANQGSEA. Trimming took off 2 bases at V and 3 bases at J, with 8 bases between the two ends.